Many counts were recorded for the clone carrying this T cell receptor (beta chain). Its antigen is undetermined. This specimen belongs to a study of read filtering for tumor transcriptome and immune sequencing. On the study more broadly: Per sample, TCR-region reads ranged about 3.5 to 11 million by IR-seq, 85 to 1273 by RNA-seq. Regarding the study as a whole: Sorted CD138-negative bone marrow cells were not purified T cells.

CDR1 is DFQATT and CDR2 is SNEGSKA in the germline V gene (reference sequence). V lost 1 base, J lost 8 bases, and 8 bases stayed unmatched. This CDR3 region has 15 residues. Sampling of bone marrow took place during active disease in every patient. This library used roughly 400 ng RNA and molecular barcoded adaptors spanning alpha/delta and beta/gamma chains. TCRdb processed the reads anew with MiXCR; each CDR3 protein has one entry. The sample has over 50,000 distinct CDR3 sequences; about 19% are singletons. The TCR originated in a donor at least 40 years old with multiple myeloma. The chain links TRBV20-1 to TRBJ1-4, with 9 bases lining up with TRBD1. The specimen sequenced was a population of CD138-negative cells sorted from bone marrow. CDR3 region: CSARAGQGGKEKLFF. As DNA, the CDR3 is TGCAGTGCTAGAGCGGGACAGGGAGGAAAAGAAAAACTGTTTTTT.